These 13 T cell receptor beta chains were all obtained from the same sample, sequenced in a study of molecular identifiers for immune sequencing clone quantification. From the PCR reads, TCRdb called clonotypes with MiXCR, one entry per CDR3 protein. The sample yields tens of thousands of distinct CDR3 sequences, under 30% seen once. Sequencing was done on a sample of naive CD8+ T cells from blood, with Jurkat cell RNA spiked in. Subset meaning: FACS-sorted CD8+CD4-CCR7+CD45RA+ naive T cells. All receptors come from a human donor in good health. Some libraries in this study had Jurkat cell RNA spiked in.

This clonotype was seen at least ten times. The chain has TRBV25-1 and TRBJ2-2; no clear D gene. CDR3 size: 13 residues. CDR1 is MGHDK, CDR2 SYGVNS, per germline. The V and J ends lost 4 bases and 3 bases respectively, with 6 bases between them. This CDR3 is CASSAGYTGELFF. The CDR3 coding sequence is TGTGCCAGCAGTGCCGGATACACCGGGGAGCTGTTTTTT. The full variable domain, completed using reference TRBV25-1 and TRBJ2-2, is EADIYQTPRYLVIGTGKKITLECSQTMGHDKMYWYQQDPGMELHLIHYSYGVNSTEKGDLSSESTVSRIRTEHFPLTLESARPSHTSQYLCASSAGYTGELFFGEGSRLTVL.

This clonotype was seen repeatedly, ten times or more. The chain couples TRBV4-3 to TRBJ1-4, with D perhaps matching TRBD1 (5 bases). The CDR3 length is 16 residues. The V gene's germline CDR1 is LGHNA and CDR2 YSLEER. The V end was cut by 0 bases, the J end by 13 bases, with 21 bases between. The CDR3, as DNA: TGCGCCAGCAGCCAAGAAAGGGGACCCACGGCAACTGGACTGTTTTTT. Residues: CASSQERGPTATGLFF.

The table lists this clonotype with a few counts. The chain links TRBV6-2 or TRBV6-3 to TRBJ1-1; D remains unclear. The germline V gene encodes CDR1 MNHEY and CDR2 SVGEGT. The CDR3 runs to 13 residues. V lost 5 bases, J lost 7 bases, and 14 bases lay in between. The CDR3 loop reads CASSPYKAFEAFF. CDR3 DNA: TGTGCCAGCAGTCCATATAAGGCTTTTGAAGCTTTCTTT.

As to this clonotype: Mismatch with germline at one junction end may stem from a read error. The chain has TRBV7-9 and TRBJ1-5, with TRBD1 as a possible D gene (5 bases). The CDR3 covers 19 residues. In germline, CDR1 is SEHNR, CDR2 FQNEAQ (reference sequence). Here the CDR3 DNA reads TGTGCCAGCGGCTTAGCGGTCGGGGCTAACCGGGGGGGGGGTCAGCCCCAGCGTTTT. Translation gives CASGLAVGANRGGGQPQRF.

This clonotype was recorded many times. V is TRBV19 and J is TRBJ2-1; the match to TRBD2 covers 9 bases. This CDR3 is built from 14 residues. V was pared by 6 bases and J by 3 bases, with 3 bases of the junction left unmatched. Germline values: CDR1 LNHDA, CDR2 SQIVND (reference sequence). In nucleotides, the CDR3 is TGTGCCAGTAGCGTAGCGGGGGACTACAATGAGCAGTTCTTC. It yields the protein CASSVAGDYNEQFF. The full variable domain, in which reference TRBV19 and TRBJ2-1 provide the parts outside the CDR3, is DGGITQSPKYLFRKEGQNVTLSCEQNLNHDAMYWYRQDPGQGLRLIYYSQIVNDFQKGDIAEGYSVSREKKESFPLTVTSAQKNPTAFYLCASSVAGDYNEQFFGPGTRLTVL.

On this clonotype: A much larger clone differs from this one at a single base, so this may be a read error. V gene TRBV6-5 combines with J gene TRBJ1-1; D is undetermined. The V gene's germline CDR1 is MNHEY and CDR2 SVGAGI. The CDR3 contains 13 residues. CDR3 in amino acids: CASSLRSLTEASF. CDR3 coding DNA: TGTGCCAGCAGTCTCAGAAGCCTCACTGAAGCTTCCTTT.

This clonotype was seen many times. V usage is TRBV10-3 and J usage is TRBJ2-2; TRBD2 matches at 7 bases. The CDR3 has 14 amino acids. The germline V gene has CDR1 ENHRY and CDR2 SYGVKD. With 11 bases clipped from V and 6 bases from J, the junction kept 12 bases outside the gene matches. CDR3 in amino acids: CAVKVAGEAGELFF. The CDR3 DNA reads TGTGCCGTCAAAGTTGCGGGAGAGGCCGGGGAGCTGTTTTTT.

A word on this clonotype: This may come from a read error, since a much larger clone is one base off. This rearrangement joins TRBV20-1 to TRBJ2-5, with D possibly TRBD1 on 6 matching bases. Deletions cut 5 bases from V and 1 base from J, with 11 bases between. The germline CDR1 and CDR2 sequences are DFQATT and SNEGSKA (reference sequence). This CDR3 has 13 residues. The CDR3 is CSAGRDIQETQYF. CDR3 bases: TGCAGTGCTGGCCGGGACATCCAAGAGACCCAGTACTTC.

This clonotype was recorded at least ten times. The chain carries TRBV4-1 and TRBJ2-3; D uncertain. The CDR3 covers 11 residues. Germline-derived CDR1 and CDR2 are MGHRA and YSYEKL. Trimming cost V 8 bases and J 2 bases, with 5 bases left between them. This CDR3 reads CASAFTDTQYF. Here the CDR3 DNA reads TGCGCCAGCGCTTTCACAGATACGCAGTATTTT.

This clonotype was detected many times. This chain connects TRBV13 to TRBJ1-5; D not certain. Germline-derived CDR1 and CDR2 are PRHDT and FYEKMQ (reference sequence). Trimming pared 4 bases from V and 2 bases from J, leaving 3 bases between. The CDR3 covers 12 residues. CDR3 coding DNA: TGTGCCAGCAGCTCCCGCAATCAGCCCCAGCATTTT. Residues: CASSSRNQPQHF.

This clonotype was found many times. The V call is TRBV6-1, the J call TRBJ2-7, with D unclear. Germline V gene sequence: CDR1 MNHNS, CDR2 SASEGT. V lost 4 bases, J lost 2 bases, and 9 bases lay in between. The CDR3 runs to 13 residues. The CDR3 loop reads CASSAQVAYEQYF. CDR3 in DNA: TGTGCCAGCAGTGCGCAGGTGGCCTACGAGCAGTACTTC.

This clonotype was seen ten or more times. The rearrangement uses TRBV6-6 and TRBJ2-3; TRBD2 agrees at 9 bases. The J segment lost 2 bases and the V segment lost 3 bases, leaving 21 bases of the junction unmatched. CDR3 length: 21 amino acids. Germline CDR1 MNHNY, CDR2 SVGAGI (reference sequence). As DNA, the CDR3 is TGTGCCAGCAGTTATCGCGGTGATGAGACTAGCGGAGGGCGGGACACAGATACGCAGTATTTT. It translates to CASSYRGDETSGGRDTDTQYF.

On this clonotype itself: A read error is possible here, since a much larger clone lies one base away. The genes are TRBV5-1 and TRBJ2-1, with 14 bases identical to TRBD2. The CDR3 is made up of 18 amino acids. Germline V gives CDR1 SGHRS, CDR2 YFSETQ. With 3 bases clipped from V and 1 base from J, the junction kept 6 bases outside the gene matches. CDR3 region: CASSSTSGRALSYNEQFF. The CDR3 DNA reads as TGCGCCAGCAGCTCGACTAGCGGGAGGGCCTTGTCCTACAATGAGCAGTTCTTC.